The 15 T cell receptor beta chains below were found in one sample sequenced in a study of T cell changes during pregnancy in multiple sclerosis. Sequencing used immunoSEQ multiplex PCR; TCRdb keeps in-frame clones, though not all of them. Among 40,000 or so clones, approximately 91% were seen once, and the ten largest hold 4.1%. The specimen comprised CD8+ T cells from peripheral blood mononuclear cells, sampled in the first trimester of pregnancy. These receptors came from a female donor with multiple sclerosis, enrolled in a pregnancy study.

The chain uses TRBV20-1 and TRBJ2-1; D is possibly TRBD1 (6 bases). Germline CDR1 reads DFQATT; CDR2 reads SNEGSKA (reference sequence). Trimming took 4 bases from V and 8 from J, leaving 9 bases between them. The CDR3 is 11 amino acids. DNA of the CDR3: TGCAGTGCTATAGGGGGATATGAGCAGTTCTTC. It specifies CSAIGGYEQFF.

This chain uses TRBV6-1 with TRBJ2-7; 8 bases fit TRBD2. CDR1 and CDR2 (germline): MNHNS, SASEGT. Germline trimming cut 4 bases from V and 7 bases from J; bases unmatched to any gene: 9. The CDR3 is made up of 14 amino acids. The CDR3, as DNA: TGTGCCAGCAGTGTGCTAGCGGGTGCTTGGGAGCAGTACTTC. Amino acid sequence: CASSVLAGAWEQYF.

This clone was counted once. This rearrangement joins TRBV27 to TRBJ2-1; 9 nucleotides line up with TRBD1. The CDR3 loop spans 16 amino acids. Germline lookup yields CDR1 MNHEY and CDR2 SMNVEV (reference sequence). J lost 6 bases, V lost 6 bases, and 12 bases had no gene match. The CDR3 reads CASSSSGTGFINEQFF. The CDR3 nucleotides read TGTGCCAGCAGCTCGTCCGGGACAGGGTTTATCAATGAGCAGTTCTTC.

V usage is TRBV7-9 and J usage is TRBJ1-2; the D is unclear. Trimming removed 5 bases at V and 3 bases at J, with 16 bases between. The CDR3 is 15 amino acids. The germline V gene has CDR1 SEHNR and CDR2 FQNEAQ (reference sequence). The CDR3, as DNA: TGTGCCAGCAGCCCCGGAAACGAACTATACTATGGCTACACCTTC. As protein: CASSPGNELYYGYTF.

This chain uses TRBV6-6 with TRBJ1-2; D remains ambiguous. V lost 2 bases to trimming and J lost 6 bases, with 4 bases between them. This CDR3 contains 11 residues. Germline CDR1 and CDR2: MNHNY and SVGAGI (reference sequence). CDR3 region: CASSYPDGYTF. CDR3 in DNA: TGTGCCAGCAGTTACCCGGATGGCTACACCTTC.

This clone was counted once. V and J are TRBV9 and TRBJ1-3, with 7 positions matching TRBD1. After removal of 5 bases from V and 1 base from J, the junction contained 3 bases not matched to a gene. The CDR3 covers 14 residues. Looked up from germline, CDR1 is SGDLS and CDR2 is YYNGEE. The CDR3 sequence: CASRGTASGNTIYF. CDR3 bases: TGTGCCAGCAGAGGGACAGCTTCTGGAAACACCATATATTTT.

This rearrangement joins TRBV2 to TRBJ1-2; D uncertain. V lost 0 bases to trimming and J lost 8 bases, with 4 bases between them. Germline-derived CDR1 and CDR2 are SNHLY and FYNNEI. CDR3 length equals 11 residues. DNA of the CDR3: TGTGCCAGCAGTGAAGCGGCCGGCTACACCTTC. Its protein product is CASSEAAGYTF.

This clone has just one count. The V gene is TRBV29-1, the J gene TRBJ2-7, with D unresolved. The germline V and J ends were trimmed by 7 bases and 1 base, with 8 bases remaining between them. Germline V CDR1 and CDR2: SQVTM, ANQGSEA. This CDR3 is built from 11 residues. The CDR3 nucleotides read TGCAGCGCCGTCGGGTCCTACGAGCAGTACTTC. This sequence encodes CSAVGSYEQYF.

In its sample, this clone was seen once. The chain couples TRBV14 to TRBJ2-7, with 9 bases matching TRBD1. The CDR3 runs to 15 residues. Unmatched junction bases numbered 6, after V lost 4 bases and J lost 2 bases. CDR1 and CDR2 (germline): SGHDN, FVKESK. CDR3 nucleotides: TGTGCCAGCAGCCGGACAGGGGATCCTCCCTACGAGCAGTACTTC. The encoded protein is CASSRTGDPPYEQYF.

This chain links TRBV4-3 with TRBJ2-3; the match to TRBD2 covers 11 bases. The V segment lost 1 base and the J segment 3 bases; nucleotides outside the gene matches: 3. Germline V lookup: CDR1 LGHNA, CDR2 YSLEER. The CDR3 is 16 amino acids. The CDR3 DNA reads as TGCGCCAGCAGCCAAGCTAGCGGGGGGCCGACAGATACGCAGTATTTT. Protein sequence: CASSQASGGPTDTQYF.

This clone was seen just once. The rearrangement joins TRBV10-3 to TRBJ2-1; 9 positions match TRBD2. The CDR3 has 16 residues. Trimming removed 2 bases from V and 5 bases from J; junction bases left unmatched: 7. Germline CDR1 and CDR2: ENHRY and SYGVKD. CDR3 in amino acids: CAISEVAGVVNNEQFF. In DNA form, the CDR3 reads TGTGCCATCAGTGAGGTAGCGGGGGTCGTGAACAATGAGCAGTTCTTC.

The genes are TRBV5-1 and TRBJ1-1; a possible D gene is TRBD1 (5 bases). CDR1 is SGHRS, CDR2 YFSETQ, per germline. The CDR3 totals 14 residues. The ends were cut back, 1 base at V and 7 bases at J, with 14 bases in the middle. This CDR3 reads CASSLIGGDREAFF. For the CDR3, the DNA is TGCGCCAGCAGCTTGATCGGGGGTGATCGTGAAGCTTTCTTT. Supplemented by reference TRBV5-1 and TRBJ1-1, the full variable domain reads KAGVTQTPRYLIKTRGQQVTLSCSPISGHRSVSWYQQTPGQGLQFLFEYFSETQRNKGNFPGRFSGRQFSNSRSEMNVSTLELGDSALYLCASSLIGGDREAFFGQGTRLTVV.

This chain connects TRBV20-1 to TRBJ2-1, with TRBD1 identical over 7 bases. The V and J ends lost 5 bases and 13 bases, in that order; junction bases with no gene match: 5. The CDR3 contains 10 residues. Germline V lookup: CDR1 DFQATT, CDR2 SNEGSKA (reference sequence). The CDR3 sequence is CSARQGDQFF. CDR3 in DNA: TGCAGTGCTCGACAGGGTGACCAGTTCTTC.

The genes are TRBV6-1 and TRBJ2-7; no clear D. The germline CDR1 and CDR2 sequences are MNHNS and SASEGT. The CDR3 extends over 12 amino acids. Trimming shortened V by 2 bases and J by 3 bases, and 5 bases separated the two germline ends. The CDR3 DNA reads as TGTGCCAGCAGTGAACCCCTCTACGAGCAGTACTTC. Translation: CASSEPLYEQYF.

The V gene is TRBV9, the J gene TRBJ2-1; the D is unclear. With 6 bases removed from V and 8 bases from J, the gap between germline ends came to 18 bases. Germline V lookup: CDR1 SGDLS, CDR2 YYNGEE. This CDR3 is built from 14 residues. CDR3 region: CASTRSSFVDEQFF. CDR3 DNA sequence: TGTGCCAGCACCAGAAGTAGCTTTGTCGATGAGCAGTTCTTC.